Below are 9 T cell receptor beta chains sequenced from a single sample in a study of shared clonotypes between healthy human individuals. Here immunoSEQ multiplex PCR was the method, and the copy in TCRdb shows in-frame clones only, minus some. Seen here are some 1.5 million clones, 95% to 99% observed once, and the top ten hold around 0.47%. What was sequenced was naive CD4+ T cells sorted from blood. This sample's subset: CD45RA+ positively selected. These receptors were obtained from a man aged 25 to 40 in good health.

The chain employs TRBV29-1 and TRBJ2-5, with D uncertain. V was shortened by 4 bases and J by 2 bases, with 8 bases between the two germline ends. Germline assignment: CDR1 SQVTM and CDR2 ANQGSEA. The CDR3 runs 12 residues. CDR3 coding DNA: TGCAGCGTTGTGAGCCCTCAAGAGACCCAGTACTTC. Protein: CSVVSPQETQYF.

The chain has TRBV6-1 and TRBJ2-1; D not resolved. This CDR3 comprises 12 residues. Between the trimmed V and J ends, which lost 4 bases and 6 bases, there was a span of 7 bases. From germline, CDR1 is MNHNS and CDR2 SASEGT. The CDR3 region has the DNA TGTGCCAGCAGTGTCGTGACCAATGAGCAGTTCTTC. Its protein product is CASSVVTNEQFF.

The V call is TRBV29-1, the J call TRBJ2-5; 8 bases are a match to TRBD1. The V gene's germline CDR1 is SQVTM and CDR2 ANQGSEA. The CDR3 consists of 13 residues. Germline trimming cut 7 bases from V and 5 bases from J; bases unmatched to any gene: 9. The CDR3 DNA is TGCAGCGCGGACAGGGTCAGCGGGGAGACCCAGTACTTC. Protein product: CSADRVSGETQYF.

V usage is TRBV5-1 and J usage is TRBJ1-4, with D unclear. Germline V gene data show CDR1 as SGHRS and CDR2 as YFSETQ. CDR3 length equals 14 residues. The V end was cut by 4 bases, the J end by 2 bases, with 9 bases between. The CDR3 DNA reads TGCGCCAGCAGCCCCAGAACTACTAATGAAAAACTGTTTTTT. As protein: CASSPRTTNEKLFF.

CDR3 nucleotides: TGTGCCAGAGGGGGGCCTAATGAAAAACTGTTTTTT. This codes for CARGGPNEKLFF. J is TRBJ1-4 and V is TRBV2; tentative D call: TRBD1 (6 bases). The CDR3 has 12 amino acids. Germline CDR1 and CDR2: SNHLY and FYNNEI. V lost 9 bases to trimming and J lost 3 bases, with 8 bases between them. Drawing the rest from reference TRBV2 and TRBJ1-4, the complete variable domain is EPEVTQTPSHQVTQMGQEVILRCVPISNHLYFYWYRQILGQKVEFLVSFYNNEISEKSEIFDDQFSVERPDGSNFTLKIRSTKLEDSAMYFCARGGPNEKLFFGSGTQLSVL.

The chain is built from TRBV7-2 and TRBJ1-5; tentative D call: TRBD1 (5 bases). Trimming left V 2 bases short and J 5 bases short, with 13 bases between. CDR3 length equals 15 residues. Germline V gene lookup returns CDR1 SGHTA and CDR2 FQGNSA. The CDR3 nucleotides are TGTGCCAGCAGCTTATCCTGGGGGTTAGATCAGCCCCAGCATTTT. As protein: CASSLSWGLDQPQHF. Drawing the rest from reference TRBV7-2 and TRBJ1-5, the complete variable domain is GAGVSQSPSNKVTEKGKDVELRCDPISGHTALYWYRQSLGQGLEFLIYFQGNSAPDKSGLPSDRFSAERTGGSVSTLTIQRTQQEDSAVYLCASSLSWGLDQPQHFGDGTRLSIL.

The chain joins TRBV6-1 to TRBJ2-7; 8 positions agree with TRBD2. CDR1 MNHNS and CDR2 SASEGT come from the germline V gene. This CDR3 is built from 15 residues. Trimming cost V 1 base and J 5 bases; bases outside gene matches: 7. CDR3 sequence (DNA): TGTGCCAGCAGTGAAGGGGGGACTAGTCTCCACGAGCAGTACTTC. Protein product: CASSEGGTSLHEQYF.

The V call is TRBV21-1, the J call TRBJ2-1; whether TRBD1, the table's D call, matches the DNA was not checked. TRBV21-1 is an annotated pseudogene. The CDR3 runs 13 residues. The CDR3 sequence: CASRLDRDNEQFF. DNA for the CDR3: TGTGCCAGCAGACTGGACAGGGACAATGAGCAGTTCTTC.

The V and J genes are TRBV14 and TRBJ1-2; D call uncertain. This CDR3 contains 15 residues. The V end lost 1 base, the J end lost 2 bases, and 11 bases lay between the germline ends. The germline CDR1 and CDR2 sequences are SGHDN and FVKESK. CDR3 loop: CASSQALHGNYGYTF. The CDR3 region has the DNA TGTGCCAGCAGCCAAGCCCTCCACGGAAACTATGGCTACACCTTC.